This T cell receptor (beta chain) was recovered during a study of T cell responses to AZD1222 COVID-19 vaccine (dated by TCRdb to about 2021). Background for the entire study: AZD1222 recipients whose second dose came at about 4 weeks and those whose second dose came at about 12 weeks were combined into one group, since spike-specific TCR depth and breadth did not differ between the two schedules. Trial participants were enrolled into age subgroups of 18-55, 56-69 and 70-plus years, which contained roughly 140, 27 and 60 TCR-sequenced participants, respectively. TCR sequencing was performed for 230 to 250 trial participants, of whom around 200 were given two doses of AZD1222 and around 25 were given two doses of MenACWY control vaccine.

In regard to this clone: Its antigen has not been determined. Nothing much larger sits one base from this clone, and base qualities are not available.

The CDR3 regions of human TCRbeta chains were subjected to immunosequencing. Per the authors' processing: TCRs in the repertoires were matched against a reference library of SARS-CoV-2-specific TCRs that had been generated with the MIRA antigen-specificity platform. Breadth was defined as the fraction of unique TCRs that were SARS-CoV-2-associated, and depth was defined as the fraction of total T cells that were SARS-CoV-2-associated. Using the MIRA data, each spike-specific TCR was assigned both to the spike region to which the TCR was reactive and to a CD4 or CD8 class. Log10-transformed breadth and depth values were compared by one-way ANOVA with Sidak's multiple comparisons tests. Imported from immuneACCESS, the table was reduced by TCRdb to in-frame sequences with V and J called. These copies leave out some clones; in studies compared against another copy, an unresolved V gene accounts for under half, and the cause of the remainder is not known. D and trimming were read from the DNA, whereas the V and J calls and clone size are those reported in that table. The sample records about 76,000 clones, about 88% of which are singletons. Of the sample, roughly 11% is held by the ten largest clones.

This sample's time point label indicates: baseline before first vaccination. Samples from vaccinated people were obtained from the UK trials COV001 and COV002, which included a single-blind randomized controlled phase 2/3 trial of AZD1222 (ChAdOx1 nCoV-19) in healthy adults. Trial participant PBMC samples were collected at day 0 and day 28 after the second dose for TCRbeta chain sequencing. The paper's findings and limits, for the study overall: No day 14 peak-response samples were available, so repertoires were characterized only after the peak T cell response. The 56-69-year group was small, and its depth increase did not reach significance, likely because of low power. Only six AZD1222 recipients were SARS-CoV-2 seropositive at baseline, limiting conclusions about previously exposed vaccinees. A significant rise in spike-specific TCR breadth and depth was observed after two AZD1222 doses relative to day 0 and relative to MenACWY recipients. Epitopes outside the regions mutated in the B.1.351 and B.1.1.7 variants were reportedly recognized by nearly half of the unique spike-specific TCRs. Participants were mostly white British, with more females than males. The authors suggested clonal diversity may have been underestimated. The whole spike protein was spanned by vaccine-associated CD4 TCRs, and dominant responses were seen in regions 160-218 and 743-854.

The sequence was obtained from an adult in good health. This specimen consisted of peripheral blood, obtained on day 0 of AZD1222 vaccination.

Here is the DNA: TGTGCCAGCAGGAAATCGGGACAGGACTACGAGCAGTACGTC. Translated, this is CASRKSGQDYEQYV. The V and J segments used are TRBV28 and TRBJ2-7, with 8 middle bases fitting TRBD1. CDR1 and CDR2 were assigned from the germline V gene as MDHEN and SYDVKM. Measured from the cysteine to the valine, the CDR3 is 14 residues long. Left in the record is the CDR3 DNA by itself, 42 bases read in frame from the first base. Ends trimmed: V by 6 bases, J by 3 bases; bases unmatched to a gene: 7.